Listed below are T cell receptor beta chains from one sample, sequenced in a study of neurological immune-mediated disorders. Using its own MiXCR run on the 5' RACE reads, TCRdb lists one record per CDR3 protein. Of about 80,000 distinct CDR3 sequences in the sample, almost 6% were seen once. What was sequenced was PBMCs. The origin of the receptors is a woman in her sixties with multiple sclerosis. Both conserved end residues are part of each CDR3. D genes are given only for firm matches. For some rows the clone size is stated as once, few or many, or as a class when expanded; others skip it.

J: TRBJ2-1; D: TRBD1; size: -; V: TRBV10-1; length: 13; CDR3: CASTRTGDGEQFF; DNA: TGCGCCAGCACTCGGACAGGGGACGGTGAGCAGTTCTTC
J: TRBJ2-1; D: -; size: many; V: TRBV28; length: 12; CDR3: CASSPKGNEQFF; DNA: TGTGCCAGCAGCCCCAAAGGGAATGAGCAGTTCTTC
J: TRBJ1-1; D: -; size: many; V: TRBV5-1; length: 19; CDR3: CASTPGGRGAGSRNTEAFF; DNA: TGCGCCAGCACTCCCGGGGGGAGGGGGGCCGGCTCTAGGAACACTGAAGCTTTCTTT
J: TRBJ2-7; D: -; size: medium-sized; V: TRBV20-1; length: 12; CDR3: CRTGTDSYEQYF; DNA: TGCAGGACCGGGACGGACTCCTACGAGCAGTACTTC
J: TRBJ1-4; D: TRBD1; size: many; V: TRBV7-6; length: 14; CDR3: CASSVGQINEKLFF; DNA: TGTGCCAGCAGCGTGGGACAGATTAATGAAAAACTGTTTTTT
J: TRBJ2-5; D: -; size: many; V: TRBV20-1; length: 14; CDR3: CSARVGGQGETQYF; DNA: TGCAGTGCTAGAGTGGGGGGGCAGGGAGAGACCCAGTACTTC
J: TRBJ1-1; D: TRBD1; size: many; V: TRBV6-5; length: 15; CDR3: CASSDMGQGNTEAFF; DNA: TGTGCCAGCAGTGACATGGGACAGGGGAACACTGAAGCTTTCTTT
J: TRBJ2-5; D: TRBD1; size: many; V: TRBV25-1; length: 14; CDR3: CASLRQGDLETQYF; DNA: TGTGCCAGCCTCCGCCAGGGGGATTTGGAGACCCAGTACTTC
J: TRBJ2-7; D: TRBD2; size: few; V: TRBV14; length: 17; CDR3: CASSPNPGTSGGYEQYF; DNA: TGTGCCAGCAGCCCTAACCCCGGGACTAGCGGGGGCTACGAGCAGTACTTC
J: TRBJ1-3; D: -; size: many; V: TRBV12-3/TRBV12-4; length: 13; CDR3: CASSPDSFGTIYF; DNA: TGTGCCAGCAGTCCGGACAGCTTTGGGACCATATATTTT
J: TRBJ2-3; D: -; size: many; V: TRBV7-9; length: 15; CDR3: CASSREGTSTDTQYF; DNA: TGTGCCAGCAGTCGAGAAGGGACTTCCACAGATACGCAGTATTTT
J: TRBJ1-4; D: TRBD1; size: few; V: TRBV25-1; length: 15; CDR3: CASSSQGAGNEKLFF; DNA: TGTGCCAGCAGTAGCCAGGGGGCGGGAAATGAAAAACTGTTTTTT
J: TRBJ2-1; D: -; size: few; V: TRBV15; length: 16; CDR3: CATSRETGGWVHEQFF; DNA: TGTGCCACCAGCAGAGAGACGGGCGGGTGGGTACATGAGCAGTTCTTC
J: TRBJ2-1; D: TRBD1; size: few; V: TRBV7-6; length: 17; CDR3: CASSRDFNRGQNNEQFF; DNA: TGTGCCAGCAGCCGGGATTTTAACAGGGGACAGAACAATGAGCAGTTCTTC
J: TRBJ2-2; D: -; size: many; V: TRBV7-9; length: 13; CDR3: CASSPPGRGELFF; DNA: TGTGCCAGCAGCCCCCCGGGTCGCGGGGAGCTGTTTTTT
J: TRBJ1-5; D: -; size: many; V: TRBV3-1; length: 14; CDR3: CASSQGVGNQPQHF; DNA: TGTGCCAGCAGCCAAGGGGTGGGGAATCAGCCCCAGCATTTT
J: TRBJ2-7; D: -; size: many; V: TRBV30; length: 15; CDR3: CAWSQQGVISYEQYF; DNA: TGTGCCTGGAGTCAACAGGGAGTAATATCCTACGAGCAGTACTTC
J: TRBJ1-5; D: TRBD1; size: many; V: TRBV20-1; length: 16; CDR3: CSARAGGVIRNQPQHF; DNA: TGCAGTGCTAGAGCAGGGGGCGTGATCCGGAATCAGCCCCAGCATTTT
J: TRBJ2-5; D: TRBD2; size: many; V: TRBV7-6; length: 14; CDR3: CASSTGTSVETQYF; DNA: TGTGCCAGCAGCACCGGGACTAGCGTTGAGACCCAGTACTTC
J: TRBJ2-7; D: -; size: many; V: TRBV18; length: 13; CDR3: CASSPPEGWEQYF; DNA: TGTGCCAGCTCACCACCGGAGGGTTGGGAGCAGTACTTC
J: TRBJ2-1; D: -; size: many; V: TRBV4-1; length: 12; CDR3: CASSQLDNEQFF; DNA: TGCGCCAGCAGCCAATTAGACAATGAGCAGTTCTTC
J: TRBJ1-2; D: -; size: many; V: TRBV5-1; length: 15; CDR3: CASSSGHVGPYGYTF; DNA: TGCGCCAGCAGCTCGGGACATGTCGGCCCATATGGCTACACCTTC
J: TRBJ2-7; D: -; size: many; V: TRBV28; length: 13; CDR3: CASSSQPRIEQYF; DNA: TGTGCCAGCAGTTCGCAACCCAGGATCGAGCAGTACTTC
J: TRBJ2-5; D: -; size: many; V: TRBV20-1; length: 12; CDR3: CSASKGVETQYF; DNA: TGCAGTGCTAGTAAGGGAGTTGAGACCCAGTACTTC
J: TRBJ1-6; D: TRBD1; size: many; V: TRBV11-2; length: 14; CDR3: CASSLLTGSSPLHF; DNA: TGTGCCAGCAGCTTATTGACAGGGTCTTCACCCCTCCACTTT
J: TRBJ1-6; D: -; size: -; V: TRBV6-1; length: 18; CDR3: CASSEEALILVINSPLHF; DNA: TGTGCCAGCAGTGAAGAAGCGCTAATCCTCGTAATTAATTCACCCCTCCACTTT
J: TRBJ2-5; D: -; size: many; V: TRBV12-3/TRBV12-4; length: 14; CDR3: CASSFYDGGETQYF; DNA: TGTGCCAGCAGTTTTTATGACGGGGGAGAGACCCAGTACTTC
J: TRBJ2-7; D: -; size: many; V: TRBV21-1; length: 14; CDR3: CASSKPRGNYEQYF; DNA: TGTGCCAGCAGCAAACCGCGGGGGAACTACGAGCAGTACTTC
J: TRBJ1-2; D: -; size: many; V: TRBV11-2; length: 11; CDR3: CASSNRVGYTF; DNA: TGTGCCAGCAGCAACAGGGTTGGCTACACCTTC
J: TRBJ1-2; D: -; size: many; V: TRBV7-9; length: 14; CDR3: CASSFVSKNYGYTF; DNA: TGTGCCAGCAGCTTCGTCTCCAAGAACTATGGCTACACCTTC
J: TRBJ2-2; D: TRBD1; size: few; V: TRBV29-1; length: 14; CDR3: CSARTGGSTGELFF; DNA: TGCAGCGCCCGGACAGGGGGCAGCACCGGGGAGCTGTTTTTT
J: TRBJ2-7; D: -; size: many; V: TRBV20-1; length: 14; CDR3: CSAKREPLSYEQYF; DNA: TGCAGTGCAAAAAGGGAGCCGCTCTCCTACGAGCAGTACTTC
J: TRBJ2-1; D: -; size: -; V: TRBV28; length: 16; CDR3: CASSPYWGSSYNEQFF; DNA: TGTGCCAGCAGTCCATACTGGGGTAGTTCCTACAATGAGCAGTTCTTC
J: TRBJ1-2; D: TRBD1; size: many; V: TRBV6-1; length: 14; CDR3: CASTTGTGFLGYTF; DNA: TGTGCCAGCACCACCGGGACAGGGTTTCTGGGCTACACCTTC
J: TRBJ1-2; D: -; size: -; V: TRBV6-1; length: 14; CDR3: CASFIRGDLYGYTF; DNA: TGTGCCAGCTTCATAAGAGGGGACCTCTATGGCTACACCTTC
J: TRBJ1-5; D: TRBD1; size: many; V: TRBV28; length: 16; CDR3: CASSQSDRAHYQPQHF; DNA: TGTGCCAGCAGTCAATCGGACAGGGCCCATTATCAGCCCCAGCATTTT
J: TRBJ1-1; D: -; size: many; V: TRBV7-9; length: 15; CDR3: CASTQMTGSGLEAFF; DNA: TGTGCCAGCACCCAAATGACTGGGTCCGGTTTAGAAGCTTTCTTT
J: TRBJ2-1; D: -; size: many; V: TRBV20-1; length: 13; CDR3: CSAPRVQGGEQFF; DNA: TGCAGTGCTCCCCGGGTGCAGGGGGGTGAGCAGTTCTTC
J: TRBJ2-7; D: TRBD1; size: many; V: TRBV7-2; length: 15; CDR3: CASSLEPTGGYEQYF; DNA: TGTGCCAGCAGCTTAGAACCGACAGGGGGTTACGAGCAGTACTTC
J: TRBJ2-1; D: TRBD2; size: many; V: TRBV3-1; length: 14; CDR3: CASTRGGAGYEQFF; DNA: TGTGCCAGCACCCGCGGGGGGGCTGGGTATGAGCAGTTCTTC
J: TRBJ1-2; D: -; size: many; V: TRBV5-1; length: 13; CDR3: CASSLDRAYGYTF; DNA: TGCGCCAGCAGCTTGGACAGGGCCTATGGCTACACCTTC
J: TRBJ2-1; D: TRBD1; size: many; V: TRBV24-1; length: 18; CDR3: CATSDLISPGGSYNEQFF; DNA: TGTGCCACCAGTGATTTGATATCGCCAGGGGGCTCCTACAATGAGCAGTTCTTC
J: TRBJ2-1; D: -; size: many; V: TRBV7-7; length: 13; CDR3: CASSLDGGRQQFF; DNA: TGTGCCAGCAGCTTAGACGGGGGAAGGCAGCAGTTCTTC
J: TRBJ2-1; D: -; size: many; V: TRBV7-2; length: 15; CDR3: CASNRETSSYNEQFF; DNA: TGTGCCAGCAACAGGGAGACTAGCTCCTACAATGAGCAGTTCTTC
J: TRBJ1-1; D: TRBD1; size: many; V: TRBV5-1; length: 16; CDR3: CASSLGAGTGTTEAFF; DNA: TGCGCCAGCAGCTTGGGGGCCGGGACAGGGACGACTGAAGCTTTCTTT
J: TRBJ1-5; D: -; size: many; V: TRBV5-5; length: 14; CDR3: CASSFRGQVQPQHF; DNA: TGTGCCAGCAGTTTCAGGGGCCAGGTTCAGCCCCAGCATTTT
J: TRBJ2-7; D: TRBD1; size: many; V: TRBV5-1; length: 15; CDR3: CASSPTGQGLYEQYF; DNA: TGCGCCAGCAGCCCAACGGGACAGGGCCTCTACGAGCAGTACTTC
J: TRBJ2-5; D: -; size: many; V: TRBV12-3/TRBV12-4; length: 18; CDR3: CASSLILFGAMYQETQYF; DNA: TGTGCCAGCAGTTTAATCCTTTTTGGGGCCATGTACCAAGAGACCCAGTACTTC
J: TRBJ2-1; D: TRBD2; size: few; V: TRBV11-1; length: 15; CDR3: CASSFERGIDNEQFF; DNA: TGTGCCAGCAGCTTTGAGCGGGGAATTGACAATGAGCAGTTCTTC
J: TRBJ1-1; D: -; size: many; V: TRBV20-1; length: 13; CDR3: CSANPGGAPEAFF; DNA: TGCAGTGCAAATCCCGGGGGGGCCCCTGAAGCTTTCTTT
J: TRBJ2-5; D: -; size: many; V: TRBV25-1; length: 14; CDR3: CASTPFRPQETQYF; DNA: TGTGCCAGCACCCCGTTTAGGCCTCAAGAGACCCAGTACTTC
J: TRBJ2-1; D: TRBD1; size: many; V: TRBV12-3/TRBV12-4; length: 15; CDR3: CASRLGQGHYNEQFF; DNA: TGTGCCAGCAGGCTCGGACAGGGTCACTACAATGAGCAGTTCTTC
J: TRBJ2-7; D: -; size: many; V: TRBV2; length: 13; CDR3: CASSRQTSYEQYF; DNA: TGTGCCAGCAGTCGACAGACCTCCTACGAGCAGTACTTC
J: TRBJ1-6; D: TRBD1; size: many; V: TRBV4-2; length: 16; CDR3: CASSQTRTGVNSPLHF; DNA: TGTGCCAGCAGCCAGACCCGGACAGGGGTTAATTCACCCCTCCACTTT
J: TRBJ1-6; D: -; size: many; V: TRBV12-3/TRBV12-4; length: 15; CDR3: CASSLAGGGNSPLHF; DNA: TGTGCCAGCAGTTTGGCCGGGGGCGGTAATTCACCCCTCCACTTT
J: TRBJ1-2; D: -; size: many; V: TRBV12-3/TRBV12-4; length: 15; CDR3: CASSFWGAANYGYTF; DNA: TGTGCCAGCAGTTTTTGGGGGGCAGCTAACTATGGCTACACCTTC
J: TRBJ2-2; D: TRBD1; size: many; V: TRBV20-1; length: 16; CDR3: CSAREQGAWNTGELFF; DNA: TGCAGTGCTAGAGAGCAGGGGGCGTGGAACACCGGGGAGCTGTTTTTT
J: TRBJ1-1; D: -; size: many; V: TRBV11-2; length: 16; CDR3: CASSHYRVAKNTEAFF; DNA: TGTGCCAGCAGCCACTACAGGGTCGCGAAGAACACTGAAGCTTTCTTT
J: TRBJ2-7; D: TRBD2; size: many; V: TRBV6-5; length: 15; CDR3: CASSRTSGGAYEQYF; DNA: TGTGCCAGCAGTCGTACTAGCGGGGGGGCCTACGAGCAGTACTTC